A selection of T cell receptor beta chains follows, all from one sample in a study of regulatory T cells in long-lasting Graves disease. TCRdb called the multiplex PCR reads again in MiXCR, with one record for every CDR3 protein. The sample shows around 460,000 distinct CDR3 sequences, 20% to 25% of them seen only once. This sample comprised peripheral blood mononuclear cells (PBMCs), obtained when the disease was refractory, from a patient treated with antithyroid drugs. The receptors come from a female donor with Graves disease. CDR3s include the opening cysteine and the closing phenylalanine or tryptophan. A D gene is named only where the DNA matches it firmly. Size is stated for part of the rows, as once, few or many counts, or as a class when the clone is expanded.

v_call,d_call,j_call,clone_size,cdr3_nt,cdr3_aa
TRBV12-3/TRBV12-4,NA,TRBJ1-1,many,TGTGCCAGCAGCTTCTACACTGAAGCTTTCTTT,CASSFYTEAFF
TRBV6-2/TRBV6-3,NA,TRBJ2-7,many,TGTGCCAGCAGTTACAGGATCGGACAGACCTACGAGCAGTACTTC,CASSYRIGQTYEQYF
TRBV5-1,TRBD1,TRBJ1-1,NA,TGCGCCAGCAGCTTCACAGGGGAGAACACTGAAGCTTTCTTT,CASSFTGENTEAFF
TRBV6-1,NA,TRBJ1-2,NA,TGTGCCAGCAGTCAATCCTCACAGGGTGGCTATGGCTACACCTTC,CASSQSSQGGYGYTF
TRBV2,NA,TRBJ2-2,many,TGTGCCAGCAAAGACGGGGGACCGAACACCGGGGAGCTGTTTTTT,CASKDGGPNTGELFF
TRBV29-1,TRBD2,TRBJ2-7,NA,TGCAGCGTTGAGGGGACTAGTTACAATGGGCAGTACTTC,CSVEGTSYNGQYF
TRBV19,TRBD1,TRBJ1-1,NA,TGTGCCAGTAGTATTCGGGACAGGGACGGAGCTTTCTTT,CASSIRDRDGAFF
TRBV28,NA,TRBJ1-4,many,TGTGCCAGCAGTTTAGGGGGGGTACCTGGTAATGAAAAACTGTTTTTT,CASSLGGVPGNEKLFF
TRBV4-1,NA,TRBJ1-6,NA,TGCGCCAGCAGCCCAATGGAGACTTCACCCCTCCACTTT,CASSPMETSPLHF
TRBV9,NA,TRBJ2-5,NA,TGTGCCAGCAGCGCCCGGGGGCCCAAAGAGACCCAGTACTTC,CASSARGPKETQYF
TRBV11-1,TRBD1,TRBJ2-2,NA,TGTGCCAGCAGCCCGCGGACAGGGGCGGCCGGGGAGCTGTTTTTT,CASSPRTGAAGELFF
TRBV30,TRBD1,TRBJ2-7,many,TGTGCCTGGAGTACAGGGGGCTACGAGCAGTACTTC,CAWSTGGYEQYF
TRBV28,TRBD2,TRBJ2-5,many,TGTGCCAGCAGGCGTAGCGGGGAAGAGACCCAGTACTTC,CASRRSGEETQYF
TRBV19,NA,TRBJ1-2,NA,TGTGCCAGTAAGGGCAGGGAAACTATGGGCTACACCTTC,CASKGRETMGYTF
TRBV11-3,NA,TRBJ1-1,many,TGTGCCAGCAGCTTTTTCATGAACACTGAAGCTTTCTTT,CASSFFMNTEAFF
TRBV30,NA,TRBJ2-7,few,TGTGCCTGGAGTAGGGGGGCGAGCGAGCAGTACTTC,CAWSRGASEQYF
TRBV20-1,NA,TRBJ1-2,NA,TGCAGTGCTAGGCTCGACAACTATGGCTACACCTTC,CSARLDNYGYTF
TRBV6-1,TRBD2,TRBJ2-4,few,TGTGCCAGCATTCCTACGGGACTAGCGGGGGGGCCGGGAAACATTCAGTACTTC,CASIPTGLAGGPGNIQYF
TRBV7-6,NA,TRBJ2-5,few,TGTGCCAGCATCCCCGCGGGGTGGGAGACCCAGTACTTC,CASIPAGWETQYF
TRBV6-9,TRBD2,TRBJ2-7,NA,TGTGCCAGCAGTTTTCGACTAGCGGGAGGGCCGGGCTACGAGCAGTACTTC,CASSFRLAGGPGYEQYF
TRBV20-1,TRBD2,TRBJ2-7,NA,TGCAGTGCTAGAGATGGGGCTAGCGGGACATCATTCAGCTCCTACGAGCAGTACTTC,CSARDGASGTSFSSYEQYF
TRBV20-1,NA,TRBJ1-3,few,TGCAGTGTCCTAAGGGACCTCGGATACGGTGGAAACACCATATATTTT,CSVLRDLGYGGNTIYF
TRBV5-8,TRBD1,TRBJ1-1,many,TGTGCCAGCAGGATCCACAACAGGGGGAACACTGAAGCTTTCTTT,CASRIHNRGNTEAFF
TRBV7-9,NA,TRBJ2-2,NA,TGTGCCAGCAGCTTTTACCAGAACACCGGGGAGCTGTTTTTT,CASSFYQNTGELFF
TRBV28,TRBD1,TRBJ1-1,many,TGTGCCAGCAGTTTGCTGGGACAGGGGGCCTACACTGAAGCTTTCTTT,CASSLLGQGAYTEAFF
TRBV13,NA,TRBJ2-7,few,TGTGCCAGCAGCTTAGCCCCAGCGGGTGCCTACGAGCAGTACTTC,CASSLAPAGAYEQYF
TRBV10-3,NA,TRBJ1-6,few,TGTGCCATCAGTGAGTCGGGATGGGTTCTGTATAATTCACCCCTCCACTTT,CAISESGWVLYNSPLHF
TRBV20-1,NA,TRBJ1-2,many,TGCAGTGCTAGAGGTTATGACACCACCTATGGCTACACCTTC,CSARGYDTTYGYTF
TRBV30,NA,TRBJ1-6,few,TGTGCCTCTAGACACCGGAGCAATTCACCCCTCCACTTT,CASRHRSNSPLHF
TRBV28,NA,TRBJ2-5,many,TGTGCCAGCAGCCCTAGTGAGATCCAGTACTTC,CASSPSEIQYF
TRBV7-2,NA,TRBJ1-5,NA,TGTGCCAGCGGCTTCGCAACCTTAAGCAATCAGCCCCAGCATTTT,CASGFATLSNQPQHF
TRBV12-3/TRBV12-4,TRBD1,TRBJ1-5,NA,TGTGCCGGCAGTGGGGGACAGGGAAGGGGCAATCAGCCCCAGCATTTT,CAGSGGQGRGNQPQHF
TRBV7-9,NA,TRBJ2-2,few,TGTGCCAGCGGGGACACCCCGGGGACCGGGGAGCTGTTTTTT,CASGDTPGTGELFF
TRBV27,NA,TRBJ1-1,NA,TGTGCCAGCAGACCTCCGCGGTATTTAATGAACACTGAAGCTCTCTTT,CASRPPRYLMNTEALF
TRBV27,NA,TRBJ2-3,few,TGTGCCAGCAGTTTAGGGATCCAGGGAGATACGCAGTATTTT,CASSLGIQGDTQYF
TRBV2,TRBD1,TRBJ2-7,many,TGTGCCAGCAGCTCAATGGGACAGGGAGGCCAGCAGTACTTC,CASSSMGQGGQQYF
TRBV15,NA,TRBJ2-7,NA,TGTGCCACCAGCAGAGATTCCTGGAGCTCCTACGAGCAGTACTTC,CATSRDSWSSYEQYF
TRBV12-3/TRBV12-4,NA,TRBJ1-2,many,TGTGCCACCACCTATGGCTACACCTTC,CATTYGYTF
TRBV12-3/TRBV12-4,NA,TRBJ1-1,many,TGTGCCAGCACCCAGGTCGAGAACACTGAAGCTTTCTTT,CASTQVENTEAFF
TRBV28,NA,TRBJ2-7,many,TGTGCCAGCAGTTGGGGTCGCGAGCAGTACTTC,CASSWGREQYF
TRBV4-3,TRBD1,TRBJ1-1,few,TGCGCCAGCAGCCAAGACCAAGGTATCTTTGTTGGGACAGGCTACACTGAAGCTTTCTTT,CASSQDQGIFVGTGYTEAFF
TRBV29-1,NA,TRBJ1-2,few,TGCAGCGTTGAAGACGTAGGGACCAAATATGGCTACACCTTC,CSVEDVGTKYGYTF
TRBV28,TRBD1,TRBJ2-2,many,TGTGCCAGCAGTTTAGTCACCGGGACAGGGAGCACCGGGGAGCTGTTTTTT,CASSLVTGTGSTGELFF
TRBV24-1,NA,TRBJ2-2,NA,TGTGCCACCGGAGACACCGGGGAGCTGTTTTTT,CATGDTGELFF
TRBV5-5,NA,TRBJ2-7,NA,TGTGCCAGCAGCTTGGTTCTTGTGGCCTCCTACGAGCAGTACTTC,CASSLVLVASYEQYF
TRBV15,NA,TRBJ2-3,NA,TGTGCCACCAGCAGAGCGGATACGCAGTATTTT,CATSRADTQYF
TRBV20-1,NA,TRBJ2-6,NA,TGCAGTGCTCGATCTGGGGCCAACGTCCTGACTTTC,CSARSGANVLTF
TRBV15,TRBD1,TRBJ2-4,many,TGTGCCACCAGCAGAGGACAGGGCGCCAAAAACATTCAGTACTTC,CATSRGQGAKNIQYF
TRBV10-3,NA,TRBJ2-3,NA,TGTGCCATCAGTGAAGGAGGAGGGAGCACAGATACGCAGTATTTT,CAISEGGGSTDTQYF